This T cell receptor beta chain was identified in a study of T cell responses to AZD1222 COVID-19 vaccine. Assay: immunoSEQ multiplex PCR; the TCRdb copy retains only in-frame clones and omits some. Among over 150,000 clones listed, roughly nine tenths were seen once. Study results and caveats: Increased Spike-specific TCR breadth and depth were observed after two AZD1222 doses. CD4 TCRs linked to vaccination spanned spike, dominating at 160-218 and 743-854. Clonal diversity was possibly underestimated, and white British individuals and females predominated among donors.

Comment on this clone: Antigen unknown.

The germline V gene has CDR1 KGHDR and CDR2 SFDVKD. Trimming took 8 bases from V and 4 from J, leaving 10 bases between them. This CDR3 is built from 12 residues. V gene TRBV24-1 combines with J gene TRBJ2-5; D is perhaps TRBD2 (5 bases). The material was peripheral blood, obtained on day 0 of MenACWY control vaccination. This sequence was found in an adult in good health. CDR3 sequence (DNA): TGTGCCACCAACGGGGTGGGAGAGACCCAGTACTTC. This encodes CATNGVGETQYF.